The 20 T cell receptor beta chains reported below all come from one sample, sequenced in a study of tumor-infiltrating lymphocytes in oesophageal squamous cell carcinoma. Via MiXCR, TCRdb re-called the PCR reads, giving one row per CDR3 protein. The sample records around 21,000 distinct CDR3 sequences, more than 40% being singletons. The sequenced sample was normal esophageal tissue next to the tumor. These receptors came from a male donor with esophageal squamous cell carcinoma.

This clonotype showed up many times. V is TRBV5-1 and J is TRBJ2-1; 10 nucleotides align to TRBD2. The ends lost 4 bases at V and 5 bases at J; junction bases unmatched: 3. CDR3 size: 14 residues. Germline values: CDR1 SGHRS, CDR2 YFSETQ. The CDR3 loop is CASSAGTSDNEQFF. CDR3 DNA: TGCGCCAGCAGCGCCGGGACTAGCGACAATGAGCAGTTCTTC.

This clonotype was seen only once. The genes are TRBV20-1 and TRBJ2-5; TRBD1 matches at 8 bases. CDR1 and CDR2 (germline): DFQATT, SNEGSKA (reference sequence). The CDR3 totals 13 residues. With V trimmed by 6 bases and J by 1 base, 4 bases remained unmatched. Written as DNA, the CDR3 is TGCAGTGCCCAGGGGGCTCCCCAAGAGACCCAGTACTTC. Its protein is CSAQGAPQETQYF.

The table lists this clonotype with many counts. A much larger clone lies a single base off, so this may be a read error. This rearrangement joins TRBV7-8 to TRBJ2-5, with D perhaps matching TRBD2 (6 bases). V dropped 5 bases and J dropped 11 bases, with 18 bases sitting between them. The V gene's germline CDR1 is SGHVS and CDR2 FQNEAQ. This CDR3 region has 13 residues. In nucleotides, the CDR3 is TGTGCCAGCAGCCCGGGACTGAACAATGAGCAGTACTTC. This sequence encodes CASSPGLNNEQYF.

This clonotype was seen ten or more times. The gene calls are TRBV6-1 and TRBJ1-5; D is unclear. The V gene lost 0 bases and the J gene lost 0 bases, with 3 bases spanning the gap. CDR3 length: 14 amino acids. Germline CDR1 is MNHNS and CDR2 is SASEGT. CDR3 residues: CASSEAYSNQPQHF. The CDR3 nucleotides are TGTGCCAGCAGTGAAGCATATAGCAATCAGCCCCAGCATTTT.

This clonotype was recorded at least ten times. This chain uses TRBV5-5 with TRBJ2-1; D might be TRBD1 or TRBD2, each matching 5 bases. V was trimmed by 7 bases and J by 0 bases, leaving 17 bases between them. Germline loops: CDR1 SGHKS, CDR2 YYEKEE (reference sequence). This CDR3 has 16 residues. This chain's CDR3 is CASGFPGTASYNEQFF. CDR3 nucleotide sequence: TGTGCCAGCGGATTCCCCGGGACGGCCTCCTACAATGAGCAGTTCTTC.

Many counts were recorded for this clonotype. The rearrangement uses TRBV24-1 and TRBJ2-3; 10 positions match TRBD2. Germline CDR1 and CDR2: KGHDR and SFDVKD. The junction had 4 bases not matched to a gene; V was cut back by 4 bases and J by 1 base. CDR3 length: 16 residues. The CDR3 protein is CATSDPGLAGTDTQYF. The CDR3 DNA sequence: TGTGCCACCAGTGACCCAGGACTAGCGGGCACAGATACGCAGTATTTT.

The chain links TRBV9 to TRBJ1-1; D call uncertain. Trimming shortened V by 5 bases and J by 0 bases, and 8 bases separated the two germline ends. CDR1 is SGDLS, CDR2 YYNGEE, per germline. The CDR3 extends over 13 amino acids. In DNA form, the CDR3 reads TGTGCCAGCAGGAAGGGAATGAACACTGAAGCTTTCTTT. Residues: CASRKGMNTEAFF.

This clonotype is medium-sized. The chain has TRBV7-3 and TRBJ2-3, with 7 nucleotides matching TRBD2. Per germline, CDR1 SGHTA and CDR2 FQGTGA. This CDR3 comprises 15 residues. V trimming: 5 bases; J trimming: 3 bases; junction bases outside the gene matches: 8. Here the CDR3 DNA reads TGTGCCAGCAGCCCCCTTGGGGGGGGTACAGATACGCAGTATTTT. Protein: CASSPLGGGTDTQYF.

The V and J genes are TRBV7-4 and TRBJ1-2; D not resolved. Germline V gives CDR1 SGHVT, CDR2 SQSDAQ. The CDR3 is 12 amino acids. Trimming took 3 bases from V and 8 from J, leaving 10 bases between them. The DNA for the CDR3 is TGTGCCAGCAGCTTTAGTACAGAGGGCTACACCTTC. This sequence encodes CASSFSTEGYTF.

Comments on this clonotype: This likely comes from a read error, as the CDR3 has no conserved phenylalanine or tryptophan at its end. It is unclear where the CDR3 begins or ends on the DNA, so no DNA is shown, and the CDR3 is as TCRdb lists it. This chain links TRBV6-2 or TRBV6-3 with TRBJ2-5; the table's D call, TRBD2, was not checked against the DNA. The CDR3 region is 18 residues in length, termini included. Germline V lookup: CDR1 MNHEY, CDR2 SVGEGT. CDR3 sequence: CASSYDLRGTSYEQYFGA.

Of note for this clonotype: A much larger clone sits a single nucleotide away, making a read error possible. The V call is TRBV28, the J call TRBJ2-5; D remains unclear. The CDR3 is 12 residues long. V was shortened by 5 bases and J by 11 bases, with 15 bases between the two germline ends. Germline CDR1 and CDR2: MDHEN and SYDVKM. CDR3 in DNA: TGTGCCAGCAGTAAACGGTACAATGAGCAGTACTTC. Translated: CASSKRYNEQYF.

DNA for the CDR3: TGTGCCAGCAGCTTCCGGGACAGCGGGGACTATGAGCAGTTCTTC. Translating it yields CASSFRDSGDYEQFF. The chain links TRBV7-6 to TRBJ2-1, with D tentatively TRBD1 or TRBD2 (7 bases each). CDR1 and CDR2 (germline): SGHVS, FNYEAQ. The CDR3 extends over 15 amino acids. V dropped 3 bases and J dropped 8 bases, with 17 bases sitting between them.

To note about this clonotype: Because the CDR3 is missing its conserved closing phenylalanine or tryptophan, this is likely a read error. The DNA is omitted, as the CDR3 cannot be located on it reliably, and the CDR3 follows TCRdb's listing. V is TRBV6-1 and J is TRBJ1-1. Both ends counted, the CDR3 spans 21 residues. The germline gives CDR1 MNHNS, CDR2 SASEGT. CDR3: CASSERITSGSPETTSSTSAP.

On this clonotype itself: Mismatch with germline at one junction end may stem from a read error. V gene TRBV7-2 combines with J gene TRBJ2-3; D perhaps matches TRBD1 (5 bases). The CDR3 runs 15 residues. Germline loops: CDR1 SGHTA, CDR2 FQGNSA. The CDR3 sequence is CASSLGPRDTYEQYF. CDR3 in DNA: TGTGCCAGCAGCTTAGGGCCCAGGGATACCTACGAGCAGTACTTT.

Note on this clonotype: This clone may be a read error of a much larger clone one base away. This chain links TRBV5-1 with TRBJ2-1, with 9 bases that match TRBD1. Trimming at V came to 5 bases and at J to 10 bases, leaving 13 bases not matched to a gene. Germline CDR1 is SGHRS and CDR2 is YFSETQ. This CDR3 has 15 residues. In DNA form, the CDR3 reads TGCGCCAGCAGACCAGGGACAGGGTCAACCTACGAGCAGTTCTTC. Translation gives CASRPGTGSTYEQFF.

This clonotype was seen many times. A much bigger clone sits one base away, suggesting this may be a read error. This chain connects TRBV7-9 to TRBJ2-5, with 11 bases aligning to TRBD1. The V gene end was trimmed by 5 bases and the J gene end by 11 bases; junction bases not matched to a gene: 10. This CDR3 has 14 residues. Germline-derived CDR1 and CDR2 are SEHNR and FQNEAQ (reference sequence). CDR3: CASSDRTGGGEQYF. In DNA, the CDR3 is TGTGCCAGCAGCGACCGGACAGGGGGCGGTGAGCAGTACTTC.

The rearrangement uses TRBV6-1 and TRBJ2-5, with 11 bases fitting TRBD1. The J call may be faulty, since TRBJ2-7 better matches the DNA end. CDR3 length: 15 residues. Looked up from germline, CDR1 is MNHNS and CDR2 is SASEGT. The CDR3 is CASSELEDRGPEQYF. In nucleotides, the CDR3 is TGTGCCAGCAGTGAGTTGGAGGACAGGGGGCCCGAGCAGTACTTC.

This clonotype was counted many times. V and J are TRBV10-3 and TRBJ2-2; 7 bases map to TRBD1. The CDR3 loop spans 14 amino acids. After removal of 4 bases from V and 7 bases from J, the junction contained 6 bases not matched to a gene. CDR1 and CDR2 (germline): ENHRY, SYGVKD. CDR3 sequence reads: CAISGQGPGGELFF. The CDR3 bases are TGTGCCATCAGTGGACAGGGTCCGGGCGGGGAGCTGTTTTTT.

This clonotype was detected many times. The chain uses TRBV25-1 and TRBJ1-1; D is undetermined. V was trimmed by 4 bases and J by 4 bases, leaving 16 bases between them. The CDR3 has 15 residues. The germline V gene encodes CDR1 MGHDK and CDR2 SYGVNS. The CDR3 region is CASSAPSGLGTEAFF. Here the CDR3 DNA reads TGTGCCAGCAGTGCACCGTCGGGGTTGGGCACTGAAGCTTTCTTT.

The chain combines TRBV6-2 or TRBV6-3 with TRBJ2-6; unclear D gene. The CDR3 has 15 residues. Germline V CDR1 and CDR2: MNHEY, SVGEGT. V was pared by 5 bases and J by 0 bases, with 8 bases between. The CDR3 reads CASSPLLSGANVLTF. The CDR3 DNA follows: TGTGCCAGCAGTCCTCTACTCTCTGGGGCCAACGTCCTGACTTTC.